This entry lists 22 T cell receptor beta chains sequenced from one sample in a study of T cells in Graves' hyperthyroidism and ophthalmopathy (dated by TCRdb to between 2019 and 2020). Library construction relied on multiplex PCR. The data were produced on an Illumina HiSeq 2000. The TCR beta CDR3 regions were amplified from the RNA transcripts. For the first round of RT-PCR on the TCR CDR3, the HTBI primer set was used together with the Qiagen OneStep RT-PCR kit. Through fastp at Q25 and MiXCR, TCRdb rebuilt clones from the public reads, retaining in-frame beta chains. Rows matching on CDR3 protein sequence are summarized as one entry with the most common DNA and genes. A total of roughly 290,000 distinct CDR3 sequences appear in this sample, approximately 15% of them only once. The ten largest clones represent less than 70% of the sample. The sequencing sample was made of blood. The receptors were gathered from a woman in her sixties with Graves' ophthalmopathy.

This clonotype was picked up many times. This CDR3 reads CASSLVFTTEINQPQHF. The CDR3 nucleotides are TGTGCCAGCAGCTTAGTATTTACGACAGAAATCAATCAGCCCCAGCATTTT. The V call is TRBV7-8, the J call TRBJ1-5, with a possible D match to TRBD1 (5 bases). The germline V gene has CDR1 SGHVS and CDR2 FQNEAQ. V was shortened by 1 base and J by 3 bases, with 16 bases between the two germline ends. The CDR3 extends over 17 amino acids. Full variable domain (missing parts from reference TRBV7-8 and TRBJ1-5): GAGVSQSPRYKVAKRGQDVALRCDPISGHVSLFWYQQALGQGPEFLTYFQNEAQLDKSGLPSDRFFAERPEGSVSTLKIQRTQQEDSAVYLCASSLVFTTEINQPQHFGDGTRLSIL.

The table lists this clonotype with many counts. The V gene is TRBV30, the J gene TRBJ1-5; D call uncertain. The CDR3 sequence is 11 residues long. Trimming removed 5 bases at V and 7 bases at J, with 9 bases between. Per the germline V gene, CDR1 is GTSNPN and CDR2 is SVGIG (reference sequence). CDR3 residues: CAWGEEQPQHF. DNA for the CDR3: TGTGCCTGGGGGGAAGAGCAGCCCCAGCATTTT.

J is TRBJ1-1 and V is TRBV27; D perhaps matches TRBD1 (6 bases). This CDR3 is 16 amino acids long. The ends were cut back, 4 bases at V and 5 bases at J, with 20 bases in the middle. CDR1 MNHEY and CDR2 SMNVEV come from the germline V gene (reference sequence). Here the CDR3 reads CASSSLGGAGRTEAFF. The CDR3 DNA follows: TGTGCCAGCAGTTCCTTGGGGGGCGCAGGGCGTACTGAAGCTTTCTTT.

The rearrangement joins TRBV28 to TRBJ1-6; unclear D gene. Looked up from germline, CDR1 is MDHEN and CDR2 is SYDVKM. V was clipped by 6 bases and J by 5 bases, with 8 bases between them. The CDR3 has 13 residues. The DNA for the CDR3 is TGTGCCAGCAGGACACCCGATAATTCACCCCTCCACTTT. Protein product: CASRTPDNSPLHF.

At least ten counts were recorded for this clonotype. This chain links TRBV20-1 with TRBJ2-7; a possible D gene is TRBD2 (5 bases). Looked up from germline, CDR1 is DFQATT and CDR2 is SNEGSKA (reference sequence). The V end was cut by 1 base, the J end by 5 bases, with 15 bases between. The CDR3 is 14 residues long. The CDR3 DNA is TGCAGTGCTAGAGCCTTGGAGGTCTTGCACGAGCAGTACTTC. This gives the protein CSARALEVLHEQYF.

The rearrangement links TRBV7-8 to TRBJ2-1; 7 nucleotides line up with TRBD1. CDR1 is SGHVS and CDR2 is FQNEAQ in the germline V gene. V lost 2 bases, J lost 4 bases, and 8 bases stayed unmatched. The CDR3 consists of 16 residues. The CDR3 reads CASSLRTGKQYNEQFF. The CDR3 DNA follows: TGTGCCAGCAGCTTAAGGACAGGAAAACAATACAATGAGCAGTTCTTC.

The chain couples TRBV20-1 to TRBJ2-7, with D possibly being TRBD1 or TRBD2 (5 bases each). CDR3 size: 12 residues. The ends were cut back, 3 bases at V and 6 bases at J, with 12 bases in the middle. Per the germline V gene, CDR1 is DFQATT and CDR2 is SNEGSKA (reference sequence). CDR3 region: CSARDKEAEQYF. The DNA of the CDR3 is TGCAGTGCTAGGGACAAGGAGGCCGAGCAGTACTTC.

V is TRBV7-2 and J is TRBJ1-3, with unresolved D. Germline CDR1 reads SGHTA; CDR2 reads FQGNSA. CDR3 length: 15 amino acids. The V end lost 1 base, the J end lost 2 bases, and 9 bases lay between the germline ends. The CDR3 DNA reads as TGTGCCAGCAGCTTAGTACCGGGTACTGGAAACACCATATATTTT. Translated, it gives CASSLVPGTGNTIYF.

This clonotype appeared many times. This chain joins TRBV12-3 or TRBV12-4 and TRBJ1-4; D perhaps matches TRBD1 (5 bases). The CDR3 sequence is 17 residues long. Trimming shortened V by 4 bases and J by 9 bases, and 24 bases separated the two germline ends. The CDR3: CASSSYSREVSLKKLFF. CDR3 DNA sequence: TGTGCCAGCAGTTCTTACAGCAGGGAGGTCAGCCTCAAAAAACTGTTTTTT.

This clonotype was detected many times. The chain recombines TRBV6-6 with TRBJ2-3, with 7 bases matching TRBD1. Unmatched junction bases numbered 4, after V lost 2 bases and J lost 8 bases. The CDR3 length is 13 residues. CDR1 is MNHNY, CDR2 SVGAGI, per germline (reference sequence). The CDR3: CASSYGTDTTQYF. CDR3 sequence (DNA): TGTGCCAGCAGTTACGGGACAGATACTACGCAGTATTTT.

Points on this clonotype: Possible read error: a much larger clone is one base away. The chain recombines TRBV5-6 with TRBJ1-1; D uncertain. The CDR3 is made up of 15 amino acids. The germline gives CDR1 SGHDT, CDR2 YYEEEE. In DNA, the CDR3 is TGTGCCAGCAGCTTGGTAACCGGGCGGAACACTGGAGCTTTCTTT. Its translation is CASSLVTGRNTGAFF.

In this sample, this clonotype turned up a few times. The CDR3 loop reads CASSPPTTGIGQGDRPKETQYF. Here the CDR3 DNA reads TGTGCCAGCTCACCACCGACGACCGGGATAGGACAGGGAGATAGGCCCAAAGAGACCCAGTACTTC. The rearrangement uses TRBV27 and TRBJ2-5; TRBD1 agrees at 8 bases. Trimming at V came to 8 bases and at J to 3 bases, leaving 32 bases not matched to a gene. This CDR3 comprises 22 residues. Germline V gene lookup returns CDR1 MNHEY and CDR2 SMNVEV (reference sequence).

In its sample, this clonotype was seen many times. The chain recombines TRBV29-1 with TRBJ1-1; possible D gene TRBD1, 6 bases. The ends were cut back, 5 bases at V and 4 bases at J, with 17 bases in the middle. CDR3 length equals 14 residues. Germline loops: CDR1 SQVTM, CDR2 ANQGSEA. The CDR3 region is CSVRGARIGTEAFF. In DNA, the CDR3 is TGCAGCGTTCGGGGGGCACGAATTGGCACTGAAGCTTTCTTT.

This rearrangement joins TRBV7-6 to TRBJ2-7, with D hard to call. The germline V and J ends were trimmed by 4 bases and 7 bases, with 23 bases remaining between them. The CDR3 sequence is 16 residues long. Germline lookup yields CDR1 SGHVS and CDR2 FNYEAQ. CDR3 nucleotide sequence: TGTGCCAGCAGCTCAGCTACTTTCGGATGGTTGGGGGAGCAGTACTTC. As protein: CASSSATFGWLGEQYF.

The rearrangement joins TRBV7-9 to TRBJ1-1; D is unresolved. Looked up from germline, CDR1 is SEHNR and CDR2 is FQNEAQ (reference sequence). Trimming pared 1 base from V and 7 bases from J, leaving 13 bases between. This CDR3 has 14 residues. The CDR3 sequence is CASSLGRDSYEAFF. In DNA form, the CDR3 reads TGTGCCAGCAGCTTAGGCCGTGACTCCTATGAAGCTTTCTTT.

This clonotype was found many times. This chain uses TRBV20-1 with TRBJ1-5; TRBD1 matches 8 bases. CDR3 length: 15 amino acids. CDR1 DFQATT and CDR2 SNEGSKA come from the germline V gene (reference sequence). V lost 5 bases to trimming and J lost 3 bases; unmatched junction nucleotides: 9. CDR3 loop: CSAYERTGINQPQHF. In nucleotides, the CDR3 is TGCAGTGCTTATGAAAGGACAGGGATCAATCAGCCCCAGCATTTT.

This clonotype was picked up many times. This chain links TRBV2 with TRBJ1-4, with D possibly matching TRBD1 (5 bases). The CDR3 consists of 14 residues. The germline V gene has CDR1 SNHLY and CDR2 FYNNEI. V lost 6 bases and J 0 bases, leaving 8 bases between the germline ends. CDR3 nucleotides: TGTGCCAGCAGAGGACAAGCAACTAATGAAAAACTGTTTTTT. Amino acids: CASRGQATNEKLFF. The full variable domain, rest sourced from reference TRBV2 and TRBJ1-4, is EPEVTQTPSHQVTQMGQEVILRCVPISNHLYFYWYRQILGQKVEFLVSFYNNEISEKSEIFDDQFSVERPDGSNFTLKIRSTKLEDSAMYFCASRGQATNEKLFFGSGTQLSVL.

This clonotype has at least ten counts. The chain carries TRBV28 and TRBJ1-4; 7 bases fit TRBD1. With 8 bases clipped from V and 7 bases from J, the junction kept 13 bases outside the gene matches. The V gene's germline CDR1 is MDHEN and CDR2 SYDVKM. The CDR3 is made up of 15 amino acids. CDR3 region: CASRDSRQGVEKLFF. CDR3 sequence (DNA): TGTGCCAGCCGGGATTCCCGACAGGGCGTTGAAAAACTGTTTTTT.

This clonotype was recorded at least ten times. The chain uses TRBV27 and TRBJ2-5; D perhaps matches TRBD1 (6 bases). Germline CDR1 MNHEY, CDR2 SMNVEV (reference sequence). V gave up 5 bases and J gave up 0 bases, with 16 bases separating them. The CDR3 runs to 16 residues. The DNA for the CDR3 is TGTGCCAGCAGTCCTCGCCCTGACAGGTACCAAGAGACCCAGTACTTC. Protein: CASSPRPDRYQETQYF.

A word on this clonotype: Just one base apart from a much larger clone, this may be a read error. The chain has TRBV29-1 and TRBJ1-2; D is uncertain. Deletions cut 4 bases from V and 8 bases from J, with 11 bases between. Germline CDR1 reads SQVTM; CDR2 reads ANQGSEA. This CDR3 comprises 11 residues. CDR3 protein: CSVAEAQGYTF. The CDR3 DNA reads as TGCAGCGTTGCTGAGGCTCAGGGCTACACCTTC.

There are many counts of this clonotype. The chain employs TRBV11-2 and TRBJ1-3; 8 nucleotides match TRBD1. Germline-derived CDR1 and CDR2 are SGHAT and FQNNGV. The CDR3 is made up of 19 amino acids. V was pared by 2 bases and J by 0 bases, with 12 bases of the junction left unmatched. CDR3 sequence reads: CASSLIGTGSALSGNTIYF. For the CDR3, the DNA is TGTGCCAGCAGCTTAATAGGGACAGGTTCCGCTCTCTCTGGAAACACCATATATTTT.

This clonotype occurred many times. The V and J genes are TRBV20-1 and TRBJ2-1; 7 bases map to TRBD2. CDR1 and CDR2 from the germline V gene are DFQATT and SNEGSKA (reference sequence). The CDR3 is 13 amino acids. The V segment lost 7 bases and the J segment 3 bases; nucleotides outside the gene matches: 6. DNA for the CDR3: TGCAGTGGGAGTAGCGGGTACTACAATGAGCAGTTCTTC. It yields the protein CSGSSGYYNEQFF.